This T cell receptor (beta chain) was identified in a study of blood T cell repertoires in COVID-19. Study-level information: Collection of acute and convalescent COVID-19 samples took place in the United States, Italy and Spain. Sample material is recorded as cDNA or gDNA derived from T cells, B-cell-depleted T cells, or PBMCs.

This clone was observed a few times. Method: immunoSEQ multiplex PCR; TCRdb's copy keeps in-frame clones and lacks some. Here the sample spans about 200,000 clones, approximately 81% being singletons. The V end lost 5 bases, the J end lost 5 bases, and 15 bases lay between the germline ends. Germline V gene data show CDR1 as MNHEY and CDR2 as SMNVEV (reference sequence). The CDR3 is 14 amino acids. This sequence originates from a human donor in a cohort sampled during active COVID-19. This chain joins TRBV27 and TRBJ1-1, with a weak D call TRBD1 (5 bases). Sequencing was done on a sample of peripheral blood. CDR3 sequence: CASSPERGRTEAFF. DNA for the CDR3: TGTGCCAGCAGTCCAGAACGGGGGAGAACTGAAGCTTTCTTT.